A selection of T cell receptor beta chains follows, all from one sample in a study of shared clonotypes between healthy human individuals. This table comes from immunoSEQ multiplex PCR, and its TCRdb copy is limited to in-frame clones, with some not included. The repertoire consists of about 590,000 clones, with 95% to 96% occurring once and the leading ten covering 0.09% to 0.13%. Sequenced: naive CD8+ T cells sorted from blood. These receptors were collected from a woman in her twenties or thirties in good health. CDR3s include the opening cysteine and the closing phenylalanine or tryptophan. The order of the fields is J gene, clone size, CDR3 length, V gene, D gene, CDR3 protein, CDR3 DNA. D genes are given only for firm matches. Rows give clone size only sometimes, using once, few, many, or a class for an expanded clone.

TRBJ2-1,once,11,TRBV4-2,-,CASSQGREQFF,TGTGCCAGCAGCCAAGGGCGGGAGCAGTTCTTC
TRBJ2-1,-,14,TRBV6-4,-,CASTGREPGNEQFF,TGTGCCAGCACCGGTAGAGAGCCGGGGAATGAGCAGTTCTTC
TRBJ2-7,-,14,TRBV11-3,-,CASSSGLTPYEQYF,TGTGCCAGCAGCTCGGGACTTACGCCCTACGAGCAGTACTTC
TRBJ2-1,-,15,TRBV13,-,CASRPLGSGFNEQFF,TGTGCCAGCAGGCCCCTAGGGAGTGGGTTCAATGAGCAGTTCTTC
TRBJ2-1,-,13,TRBV4-2,-,CASAASSYNEQFF,TGTGCCAGCGCTGCTTCCTCCTACAATGAGCAGTTCTTC
TRBJ1-1,-,12,TRBV5-4,-,CASSWGSTEAFF,TGTGCCAGCAGCTGGGGGAGCACTGAAGCTTTCTTT
TRBJ1-1,-,16,TRBV23-1,TRBD1,CASSQSNRDRDTEAFF,TGCGCCAGCAGTCAATCTAACCGGGACAGGGACACTGAAGCTTTCTTT
TRBJ1-1,-,12,TRBV2,-,CASSDAYTEAFF,TGTGCCAGCAGTGACGCTTACACTGAAGCTTTCTTT
TRBJ2-3,-,14,TRBV5-4,-,CASSHRGSTDTQYF,TGTGCCAGCAGCCATCGGGGGAGCACAGATACGCAGTATTTT
TRBJ2-5,-,15,TRBV6-5,TRBD2,CASSYGSGGRETQYF,TGTGCCAGCAGTTACGGATCCGGCGGGAGAGAGACCCAGTACTTC
TRBJ2-7,once,16,TRBV5-1,TRBD2,CASSLGGTSGFYEQYF,TGCGCCAGCAGCTTGGGTGGGACTAGCGGGTTCTACGAGCAGTACTTC
TRBJ1-2,-,13,TRBV6-5,-,CASSPTGNYGYTF,TGTGCCAGCAGCCCTACAGGGAACTATGGCTACACCTTC
TRBJ1-3,few,10,TRBV2,-,CASSGNTIYF,TGTGCCAGCAGTGGAAACACCATATATTTT
TRBJ2-2,-,15,TRBV10-1,-,CASSVRTANTGELFF,TGCGCCAGCAGTGTGAGGACCGCGAACACCGGGGAGCTGTTTTTT
TRBJ2-5,-,14,TRBV19,-,CASSMGAALGTQYF,TGTGCCAGTAGTATGGGGGCCGCTCTTGGAACCCAGTACTTC
TRBJ1-1,-,14,TRBV11-2,-,CASSLVWGDTEAFF,TGTGCCAGCAGCTTAGTATGGGGGGACACTGAAGCTTTCTTT
TRBJ2-1,once,16,TRBV19,-,CASSTWEERYYNEQFF,TGTGCCAGTAGTACCTGGGAAGAGCGGTACTACAATGAGCAGTTCTTC
TRBJ2-1,-,17,TRBV5-4,-,CASSLDGGPSSYNEQFF,TGTGCCAGCAGCTTGGATGGGGGACCCAGCTCCTACAATGAGCAGTTCTTC
TRBJ2-1,-,15,TRBV7-9,-,CASSSPGGSYNEQFF,TGTGCCAGCAGCTCCCCCGGAGGGAGTTACAATGAGCAGTTCTTC
TRBJ2-5,-,12,TRBV2,-,CASRAAAETQYF,TGTGCCAGCAGGGCGGCCGCGGAGACCCAGTACTTC
TRBJ2-7,once,13,TRBV27,-,CASSLGLNYEQYF,TGTGCCAGCAGTTTGGGACTGAACTACGAGCAGTACTTC
TRBJ2-7,-,17,TRBV6-4,-,CASSDSNMSRKVYEQYF,TGTGCCAGCAGTGACTCGAACATGTCTAGAAAAGTCTACGAGCAGTACTTC
TRBJ2-3,-,15,TRBV27,TRBD2,CASSWGGSGTDTQYF,TGTGCCAGCAGTTGGGGCGGGAGTGGCACAGATACGCAGTATTTT
TRBJ2-1,-,12,TRBV29-1,-,CSVVYGYNEQFF,TGCAGCGTTGTGTACGGCTACAATGAGCAGTTCTTC
TRBJ2-1,-,11,TRBV9,-,CASSVSSEQFF,TGTGCCAGCAGCGTAAGTAGTGAGCAGTTCTTC
TRBJ2-2,few,19,TRBV28,TRBD1,CASSSLFSGTGTETGELFF,TGTGCCAGCAGTTCCCTATTTTCAGGGACAGGGACGGAGACCGGGGAGCTGTTTTTT
TRBJ2-2,-,15,TRBV27,-,CASSSGSSGTGELFF,TGTGCCAGCAGTTCTGGGAGCTCGGGGACCGGGGAGCTGTTTTTT
TRBJ2-3,-,14,TRBV6-1,TRBD2,CAGRDLAGTDTQYF,TGTGCCGGAAGGGATCTAGCGGGCACAGATACGCAGTATTTT
TRBJ2-4,-,15,TRBV7-2,-,CASSPVIPAKNIQYF,TGTGCCAGCAGCCCGGTAATACCGGCCAAAAACATTCAGTACTTC
TRBJ2-7,once,13,TRBV7-9,-,CASLKRGTYEQYF,TGTGCCAGCCTGAAGAGGGGGACCTACGAGCAGTACTTC
TRBJ2-7,-,13,TRBV25-1,-,CASSSTDSYEQYF,TGTGCCAGCAGCTCTACAGACTCCTACGAGCAGTACTTC
TRBJ2-5,-,14,TRBV7-9,-,CASSPQRYQETQYF,TGTGCCAGCAGCCCACAGAGGTACCAAGAGACCCAGTACTTC